This TCR beta chain is from a study of blood T cell repertoires in COVID-19. V dropped 1 base and J dropped 5; count of bases not matched to a gene: 6. The CDR3 totals 15 residues. From germline, CDR1 is LGHNA and CDR2 YSLEER. Sequencing was performed with immunoSEQ multiplex PCR; in TCRdb, only in-frame clones are kept and a portion is missing. The sample has 150,000 to 200,000 clones, around 87% seen once; the top ten hold around 2.7%. This chain connects TRBV4-3 to TRBJ2-7; the match to TRBD1 covers 9 bases. Sequenced: peripheral blood. The receptor's source is a man aged 40-55 years with active or convalescent COVID-19. The chain's CDR3 is CASSQVGQGIDEQYF. The DNA for the CDR3 is TGCGCCAGCAGCCAAGTGGGACAGGGAATCGACGAGCAGTACTTC.